A single sample gave rise to the 30 T cell receptor beta chains below, sequenced in a study of blood T cell repertoires in COVID-19. Clones were read by immunoSEQ multiplex PCR, and TCRdb kept only the in-frame ones, dropping some. Here the sample spans more than 95,000 clones, about 90% being singletons. Sequencing was performed on peripheral blood. The receptors were gathered from a human donor in a cohort sampled during active COVID-19.

The chain links TRBV11-2 to TRBJ2-5; TRBD2 might be the D (7 bases). V was clipped by 5 bases and J by 6 bases, with 13 bases between them. The germline CDR1 and CDR2 sequences are SGHAT and FQNNGV. This CDR3 region has 13 residues. The DNA of the CDR3 is TGTGCCAGCAGCCCTCTCGGGGGGCAGACCCAGTACTTC. It is translated as CASSPLGGQTQYF.

The CDR3 DNA reads as TGTGCCAGCAGCCCCCGGGTGTGGGCAGGGGCGAACTATGGCTACACCTTC. It is translated as CASSPRVWAGANYGYTF. The chain is built from TRBV5-8 and TRBJ1-2; the D gene is possibly TRBD1 (6 bases). This CDR3 has 17 residues. The germline gives CDR1 SGHTS, CDR2 YDEGEE. The germline V and J ends were trimmed by 4 bases and 2 bases, with 21 bases remaining between them.

This clone was counted once. This chain uses TRBV7-9 with TRBJ1-1; no reliable D call. V was clipped by 6 bases and J by 0 bases, with 8 bases between them. The CDR3 extends over 13 amino acids. Germline V CDR1 and CDR2: SEHNR, FQNEAQ (reference sequence). The CDR3 DNA reads as TGTGCCAGCAGGGACGGGATGAACACTGAAGCTTTCTTT. This encodes CASRDGMNTEAFF.

This rearrangement joins TRBV9 to TRBJ1-5; D unclear. CDR1 and CDR2 from the germline V gene are SGDLS and YYNGEE. The CDR3 is made up of 13 amino acids. The V and J ends lost 2 bases and 7 bases respectively, with 10 bases between them. The CDR3 protein is CASSVWPGQPQHF. As DNA, the CDR3 is TGTGCCAGCAGCGTGTGGCCGGGACAGCCCCAGCATTTT.

This chain uses TRBV12-3 or TRBV12-4 with TRBJ1-5; D is unresolved. The CDR3 runs 13 residues. V was clipped by 3 bases and J by 6 bases, with 9 bases between them. The CDR3 DNA reads as TGTGCCAGCAGTTTTATGCGGGGTCAGCCCCAGCATTTT. It yields the protein CASSFMRGQPQHF.

The V gene is TRBV19, the J gene TRBJ1-1, with D perhaps TRBD1 (6 bases). Trimming stripped 3 bases from V and 6 bases from J, with 20 bases between. The CDR3 loop spans 16 amino acids. CDR1 is LNHDA, CDR2 SQIVND, per germline (reference sequence). The CDR3 here is CASSMSDRWQVSEAFF. Written as DNA, the CDR3 is TGTGCCAGTAGTATGTCTGACAGGTGGCAGGTATCTGAAGCTTTCTTT.

This clone was detected only once. The chain joins TRBV2 to TRBJ2-6; D is unresolved. The germline V gene encodes CDR1 SNHLY and CDR2 FYNNEI. The CDR3 runs 12 residues. The ends were cut back, 3 bases at V and 9 bases at J, with 6 bases in the middle. The CDR3 spells CASSDFNNVLTF. DNA of the CDR3: TGTGCCAGCAGTGACTTTAACAACGTCCTGACTTTC.

The J gene is TRBJ1-1, the V gene TRBV5-4; maybe TRBD1 (6 bases). CDR1 SGHNT and CDR2 YYREEE come from the germline V gene (reference sequence). This CDR3 contains 15 residues. Trimming removed 2 bases from V and 1 base from J, with 12 bases in between. The CDR3 reads CASSLGGAANTEAFF. The DNA of the CDR3 is TGTGCCAGCAGCTTAGGGGGGGCAGCGAACACTGAAGCTTTCTTT.

This clone came up a few times. The chain employs TRBV19 and TRBJ1-4; D may be TRBD1 (5 bases). The germline gives CDR1 LNHDA, CDR2 SQIVND (reference sequence). Trimming left V 9 bases short and J 6 bases short, with 17 bases between. The CDR3 has 14 amino acids. The CDR3 here is CASTPVQGHEKLFF. The CDR3 DNA is TGTGCCAGCACTCCCGTGCAGGGCCATGAAAAACTGTTTTTT.

Here the CDR3 DNA reads TGTGCCAGCTGTGCCGGGAGCCACTCTGGGGCCAACGTCCTGACTTTC. Amino acids: CASCAGSHSGANVLTF. J is TRBJ2-6 and V is TRBV28; TRBD2 is a possible D gene (6 bases). The CDR3 covers 16 residues. Germline values: CDR1 MDHEN, CDR2 SYDVKM. V was clipped by 8 bases and J by 0 bases, with 14 bases between them.

The chain joins TRBV19 to TRBJ2-1; weak D call: TRBD2 (6 bases). The germline gives CDR1 LNHDA, CDR2 SQIVND (reference sequence). This CDR3 has 15 amino acids. The V gene lost 0 bases and the J gene lost 2 bases, with 8 bases spanning the gap. As DNA, the CDR3 is TGTGCCAGTAGTATAGAGGGGGGAGCCTACAATGAGCAGTTCTTC. This encodes CASSIEGGAYNEQFF. Combining the CDR3 with reference TRBV19 and TRBJ2-1 gives the whole variable domain DGGITQSPKYLFRKEGQNVTLSCEQNLNHDAMYWYRQDPGQGLRLIYYSQIVNDFQKGDIAEGYSVSREKKESFPLTVTSAQKNPTAFYLCASSIEGGAYNEQFFGPGTRLTVL.

In its sample, this clone was seen once. The V gene is TRBV6-1, the J gene TRBJ1-4; the D gene is possibly TRBD1 (5 bases). The V gene's germline CDR1 is MNHNS and CDR2 SASEGT. The V and J ends lost 2 bases and 7 bases respectively, with 17 bases between them. This CDR3 region has 16 residues. CDR3 amino acids: CASSEISGRFFEKLFF. The CDR3 nucleotides are TGTGCCAGCAGTGAAATTTCAGGGAGGTTTTTTGAAAAACTGTTTTTT.

The CDR3, as DNA: TGTGCCAGTAGTATAACGGGCCGGACTAGCGGGGGGATTAGCACAGATACGCAGTATTTT. Protein product: CASSITGRTSGGISTDTQYF. The rearrangement uses TRBV19 and TRBJ2-3, with TRBD2 identical over 14 bases. Germline loops: CDR1 LNHDA, CDR2 SQIVND (reference sequence). The junction had 10 bases not matched to a gene; V was cut back by 2 bases and J by 0 bases. The CDR3 length is 20 residues.

V is TRBV27 and J is TRBJ2-7, with 8 bases lining up with TRBD2. The CDR3 loop spans 16 amino acids. The germline V gene encodes CDR1 MNHEY and CDR2 SMNVEV (reference sequence). The V and J ends lost 4 bases and 0 bases, in that order; junction bases with no gene match: 8. For the CDR3, the DNA is TGTGCCAGCAGTTCCGCGACTAGCGCTAGCTCCTACGAGCAGTACTTC. As protein: CASSSATSASSYEQYF.

The rearrangement links TRBV30 to TRBJ2-5; TRBD2 matches 9 bases. V lost 1 base and J lost 5; bases outside the gene matches: 8. The CDR3 has 15 residues. Germline V CDR1 and CDR2: GTSNPN, SVGIG (reference sequence). In nucleotides, the CDR3 is TGTGCCTGGAGTGCAACGGAGCGGGGGGTCGAGACCCAGTACTTC. This sequence encodes CAWSATERGVETQYF.

This chain uses TRBV11-2 with TRBJ2-7; perhaps TRBD2 as D (6 bases). The V gene's germline CDR1 is SGHAT and CDR2 FQNNGV. Trimming took 6 bases from V and 1 from J, leaving 13 bases between them. The length of the CDR3 is 14 residues. The CDR3 sequence is CASSSPGASYEQYF. Written as DNA, the CDR3 is TGTGCCAGCAGTAGCCCGGGAGCTTCCTACGAGCAGTACTTC.

Remarks on this clone: This sample includes further DNA sequences coding for the same CDR3. The V gene is TRBV29-1, the J gene TRBJ2-7; TRBD2 is a possible D gene (5 bases). CDR1 is SQVTM and CDR2 is ANQGSEA in the germline V gene. The V end was cut by 3 bases, the J end by 3 bases, with 9 bases between. The CDR3 loop spans 12 amino acids. CDR3: CSVDRGGYEQYF. As DNA, the CDR3 is TGCAGCGTTGATCGCGGAGGCTACGAGCAGTACTTC.

This clone was recorded only once. The chain is built from TRBV5-1 and TRBJ2-5; 12 nucleotides match TRBD2. Trimming cost V 3 bases and J 5 bases; bases outside gene matches: 2. The CDR3 covers 14 residues. Germline V lookup: CDR1 SGHRS, CDR2 YFSETQ. DNA of the CDR3: TGCGCCAGCAGCTCACTAGCGGGGGGTGAGACCCAGTACTTC. It translates to CASSSLAGGETQYF.

This clone was seen only a few times. This sequence joins TRBV6-6 and TRBJ2-2, with 10 nucleotides matching TRBD1. The V gene end was trimmed by 7 bases and the J gene end by 7 bases; junction bases not matched to a gene: 6. Germline assignment: CDR1 MNHNY and CDR2 SVGAGI (reference sequence). The CDR3 contains 14 residues. CDR3 nucleotides: TGTGCCAGCACCCTGGGACAGGGGTTCGGGGAGCTGTTTTTT. Protein product: CASTLGQGFGELFF.

This clone was counted once. The V and J genes are TRBV14 and TRBJ1-4, with TRBD1 as a possible D gene (5 bases). Germline lookup yields CDR1 SGHDN and CDR2 FVKESK. The CDR3 extends over 15 amino acids. Deletions cut 3 bases from V and 3 bases from J, with 11 bases between. The CDR3 here is CASSHFGGANEKLFF. The CDR3 DNA follows: TGTGCCAGCAGCCATTTCGGGGGGGCTAATGAAAAACTGTTTTTT.

This chain uses TRBV6-5 with TRBJ2-3, with a possible D match to TRBD1 (6 bases). Trimming cost V 8 bases and J 6 bases, with 15 bases left between them. The CDR3 length is 13 residues. The germline V gene encodes CDR1 MNHEY and CDR2 SVGAGI. The CDR3 DNA reads TGTGCCAGCGACAGGACTTTCGTGGATACGCAGTATTTT. Translating gives CASDRTFVDTQYF.

This clone was seen just once. The V call is TRBV18, the J call TRBJ2-5; D uncertain. This CDR3 comprises 11 residues. The germline V and J ends were trimmed by 6 bases and 4 bases, with 6 bases remaining between them. From germline, CDR1 is KGHSH and CDR2 LQKENI. The CDR3 nucleotides are TGTGCCAGCTCGCTCGGAGAGACCCAGTACTTC. Protein product: CASSLGETQYF. The full variable domain, with the rest looked up from reference TRBV18 and TRBJ2-5, is NAGVMQNPRHLVRRRGQEARLRCSPMKGHSHVYWYRQLPEEGLKFMVYLQKENIIDESGMPKERFSAEFPKEGPSILRIQQVVRGDSAAYFCASSLGETQYFGPGTRLLVL.

J is TRBJ2-3 and V is TRBV15, with TRBD2 as a possible D gene (7 bases). V lost 6 bases and J lost 2, with 12 bases in between. Germline V CDR1 and CDR2: LNHNV, YYDKDF (reference sequence). There are 14 residues in the CDR3. The CDR3 DNA sequence: TGTGCCACCAGGGGGGGGCTCTACACAGATACGCAGTATTTT. This gives the protein CATRGGLYTDTQYF.

V gene TRBV7-3 combines with J gene TRBJ1-1; TRBD1 aligns across 8 bases. Trimming cost V 7 bases and J 0 bases; bases outside gene matches: 7. Germline V CDR1 and CDR2: SGHTA, FQGTGA. This CDR3 is 15 amino acids long. The CDR3 sequence is CASTMTGEMNTEAFF. The CDR3 DNA follows: TGTGCCAGCACCATGACAGGGGAGATGAACACTGAAGCTTTCTTT.

V is TRBV5-5 and J is TRBJ2-3; weak D call: TRBD2 (6 bases). The CDR3 is 13 residues long. CDR1 is SGHKS and CDR2 is YYEKEE in the germline V gene (reference sequence). The ends were cut back, 1 base at V and 4 bases at J, with 7 bases in the middle. The CDR3 nucleotides read TGTGCCAGCAGCTTGTGGGGGGCAGATACGCAGTATTTT. This gives the protein CASSLWGADTQYF.

The chain recombines TRBV5-1 with TRBJ2-7; D unresolved. This CDR3 contains 12 residues. CDR1 SGHRS and CDR2 YFSETQ come from the germline V gene. Deletions cut 0 bases from V and 4 bases from J, with 5 bases between. The CDR3 region has the DNA TGCGCCAGCAGCTTGGGTGCGTACGAGCAGTACTTC. It yields the protein CASSLGAYEQYF.

This sequence joins TRBV15 and TRBJ2-7, with TRBD2 identical over 9 bases. Unmatched junction bases numbered 8, after V lost 0 bases and J lost 2 bases. Germline lookup yields CDR1 LNHNV and CDR2 YYDKDF (reference sequence). The CDR3 extends over 17 amino acids. The CDR3 region is CATSREGNSGSAYEQYF. The CDR3 nucleotides are TGTGCCACCAGCAGAGAAGGGAATAGCGGGAGCGCCTACGAGCAGTACTTC.

This CDR3 reads CASSVRAAVGQETQYF. The DNA of the CDR3 is TGTGCCAGCAGCGTAAGAGCGGCCGTGGGGCAAGAGACCCAGTACTTC. The rearrangement joins TRBV9 to TRBJ2-5; D possibly corresponds to TRBD2 (5 bases). This CDR3 region has 16 residues. Trimming took 1 base from V and 2 from J, leaving 15 bases between them. Germline V lookup: CDR1 SGDLS, CDR2 YYNGEE.

V and J are TRBV6-5 and TRBJ2-3; perhaps TRBD1 as D (5 bases). Trimming took off 6 bases at V and 0 bases at J, with 10 bases between the two ends. This CDR3 is 14 amino acids long. Per the germline V gene, CDR1 is MNHEY and CDR2 is SVGAGI. CDR3 loop: CASRTDWSTDTQYF. In nucleotides, the CDR3 is TGTGCCAGCAGGACAGACTGGAGCACAGATACGCAGTATTTT.

The rearrangement joins TRBV14 to TRBJ1-1; D is uncertain. The V end was cut by 4 bases, the J end by 2 bases, with 5 bases between. Germline CDR1 SGHDN, CDR2 FVKESK. The length of the CDR3 is 12 residues. The CDR3 reads CASSLSNTEAFF. CDR3 coding DNA: TGTGCCAGCAGCCTCAGTAACACTGAAGCTTTCTTT.